This TCR beta chain was documented in a study of T cells in localized non-small cell lung cancer (dated by TCRdb to 2019 to 2021). For context, the study as a whole: The study analyzed T cell repertoires of over 200 early-stage NSCLC patients, comparing tumors and uninvolved tumor-adjacent lungs. The cohort consisted of under 300 treatment-naive NSCLC patients whose localized lung tumors had been resected. A mean age of roughly 66 years was recorded for the NSCLC patients, of whom more than 120 were male and about 100 were female. Results the study describes overall, beyond this receptor: Uninvolved tumor-adjacent lung showed the highest T cell clonality, higher than tumor, which suggests more focused antigenic responses in the adjacent lung. Because of the exploratory design, TCR variables were selected using unadjusted p-values without false-discovery rate correction. A median of around 57 of the top 100 tumor clones turned up in the paired uninvolved adjacent lung, and some 27 of those clones also ranked among the top 100 of that same adjacent lung. Higher blood T cell density associated with longer overall survival, while higher adjacent-lung clonality associated with shorter survival. Because multi-region tumor sequencing was not done, intratumor heterogeneity could not be ruled out.

TCR beta CDR3 regions were sequenced from DNA using the immunoSEQ Assay. The source study handled its data this way. T cell density was computed as TCR beta template counts normalized to usable DNA estimated by amplifying housekeeping genes. Richness was estimated with the preseqR package, extrapolating to 400,000 templates for PBMC samples and 120,000 templates for tissue samples. Clonality was defined as one minus Pielou's evenness. Tissue-enriched TCRs were identified by differential abundance testing using productive amino-acid clonotypes, minimum total count 5 and alpha 0.1. The Jaccard Index and the Morisita Overlap Index were used to measure repertoire overlap between compartments. TCR beta CDR3s were clustered by GLIPH together with public tetramer-defined viral CDR3s, and at least three viral sequences plus V-gene enrichment were required for viral motifs. This is the immuneACCESS table as TCRdb keeps it, with only in-frame sequences that have V and J called. A part of the clones is gone; compared with another copy, unresolved V genes explain less than half, and the rest is unexplained. That table is the source of V, J and clone size, and D and trimming were worked out from the DNA. The sample table records 15,000 to 20,000 clones; roughly 89% of these occur just once. The ten largest make up approximately 3.7% of the sample.

At diagnosis, tumor, uninvolved tumor-adjacent lung and peripheral blood were collected and then preserved as a mix of FFPE and fresh-frozen material. For TCR repertoire profiling, blood samples were analyzed as peripheral blood mononuclear cells. As regards this clone: Its antigen is currently not known. Within one base of it there is no much larger clone, and no base qualities were kept.

V is shortened by 6 bases, J by 6 bases, and the region joining them spans 14 bases. Including cysteine and phenylalanine, the CDR3 has 13 amino acids. CDR3 DNA only is kept here, 39 bases in frame from base 1. As encoded in the germline V gene, CDR1 is SQVTM while CDR2 is ANQGSEA. The rearrangement combines TRBV29-1 with TRBJ2-2; no confident D gene assignment can be made. The starting material was peripheral blood, obtained before any cancer treatment. The receptor was derived from a male donor older than 55 with stage II squamous cell lung carcinoma. The sequenced DNA is TGCAGCGTGGAACCACAGCCGCCCGGGGAGCTGTTTTTT. Its product reads: CSVEPQPPGELFF.